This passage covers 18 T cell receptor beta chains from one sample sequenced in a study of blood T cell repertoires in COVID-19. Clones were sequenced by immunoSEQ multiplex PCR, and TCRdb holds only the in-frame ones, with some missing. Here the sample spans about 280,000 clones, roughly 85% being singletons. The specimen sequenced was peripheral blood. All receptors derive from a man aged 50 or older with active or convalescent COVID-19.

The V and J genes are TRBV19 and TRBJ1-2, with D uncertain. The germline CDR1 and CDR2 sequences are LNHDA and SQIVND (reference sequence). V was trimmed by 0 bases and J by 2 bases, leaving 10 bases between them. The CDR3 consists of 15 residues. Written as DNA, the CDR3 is TGTGCCAGTAGTATAGATGTCTGGGCCAACTATGGCTACACCTTC. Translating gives CASSIDVWANYGYTF.

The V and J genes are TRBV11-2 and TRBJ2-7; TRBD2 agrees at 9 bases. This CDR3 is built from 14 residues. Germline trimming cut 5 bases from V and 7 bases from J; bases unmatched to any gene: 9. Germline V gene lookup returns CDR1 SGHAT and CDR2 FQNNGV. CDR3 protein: CASSVASGNREQYF. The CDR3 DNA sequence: TGTGCCAGCAGCGTGGCTAGCGGGAACAGGGAGCAGTACTTC.

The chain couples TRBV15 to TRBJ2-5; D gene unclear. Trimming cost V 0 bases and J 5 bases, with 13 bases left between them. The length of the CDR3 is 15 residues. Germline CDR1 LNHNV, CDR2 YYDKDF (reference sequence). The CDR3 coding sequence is TGTGCCACCAGCAGAGATACGGCTTCCGGGGAGACCCAGTACTTC. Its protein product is CATSRDTASGETQYF.

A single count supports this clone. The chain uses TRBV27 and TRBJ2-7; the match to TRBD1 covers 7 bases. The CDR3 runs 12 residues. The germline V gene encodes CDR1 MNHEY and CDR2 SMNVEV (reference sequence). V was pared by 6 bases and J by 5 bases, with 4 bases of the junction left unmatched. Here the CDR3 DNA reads TGTGCCAGCAGGACAGGGTCCAACGAGCAGTACTTC. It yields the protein CASRTGSNEQYF.

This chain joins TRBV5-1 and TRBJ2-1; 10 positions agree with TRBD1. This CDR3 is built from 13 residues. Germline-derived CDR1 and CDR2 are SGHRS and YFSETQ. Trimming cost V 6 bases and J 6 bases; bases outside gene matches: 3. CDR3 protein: CASTRTGGNEQFF. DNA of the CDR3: TGCGCCAGCACTCGGACAGGGGGCAATGAGCAGTTCTTC.

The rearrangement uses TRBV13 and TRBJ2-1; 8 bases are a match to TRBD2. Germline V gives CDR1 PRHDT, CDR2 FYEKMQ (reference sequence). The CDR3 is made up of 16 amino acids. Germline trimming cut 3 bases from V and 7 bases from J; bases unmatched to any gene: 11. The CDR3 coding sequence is TGTGCCAGCAGCTTCCTCGGCGTCGGCGGGGGGAATGAGCAGTTCTTC. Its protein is CASSFLGVGGGNEQFF. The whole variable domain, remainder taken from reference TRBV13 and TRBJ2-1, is AAGVIQSPRHLIKEKRETATLKCYPIPRHDTVYWYQQGPGQDPQFLISFYEKMQSDKGSIPDRFSAQQFSDYHSELNMSSLELGDSALYFCASSFLGVGGGNEQFFGPGTRLTVL.

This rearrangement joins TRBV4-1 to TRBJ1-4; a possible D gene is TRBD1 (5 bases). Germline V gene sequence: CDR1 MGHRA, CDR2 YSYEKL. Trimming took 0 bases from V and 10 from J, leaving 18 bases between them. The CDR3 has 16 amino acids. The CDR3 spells CASSQEQAGYQGKLFF. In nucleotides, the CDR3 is TGCGCCAGCAGCCAAGAACAGGCGGGGTACCAGGGAAAACTGTTTTTT.

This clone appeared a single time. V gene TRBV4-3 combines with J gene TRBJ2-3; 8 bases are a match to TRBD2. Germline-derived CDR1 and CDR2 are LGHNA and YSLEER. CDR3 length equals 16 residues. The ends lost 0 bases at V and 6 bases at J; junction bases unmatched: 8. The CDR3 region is CASSQDLGGRLDTQYF. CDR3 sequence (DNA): TGCGCCAGCAGCCAAGATCTTGGCGGGAGGCTGGATACGCAGTATTTT.

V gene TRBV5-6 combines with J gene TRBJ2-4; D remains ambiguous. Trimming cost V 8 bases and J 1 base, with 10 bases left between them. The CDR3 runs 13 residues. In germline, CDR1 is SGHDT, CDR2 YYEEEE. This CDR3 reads CASSAAAKNIQYF. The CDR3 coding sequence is TGTGCCAGTTCCGCGGCGGCCAAAAACATTCAGTACTTC.

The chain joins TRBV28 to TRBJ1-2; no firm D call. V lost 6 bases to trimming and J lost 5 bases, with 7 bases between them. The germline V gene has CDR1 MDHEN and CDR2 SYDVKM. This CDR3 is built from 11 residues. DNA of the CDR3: TGTGCCAGCAGCCCCGGTTATGGCTACACCTTC. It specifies CASSPGYGYTF.

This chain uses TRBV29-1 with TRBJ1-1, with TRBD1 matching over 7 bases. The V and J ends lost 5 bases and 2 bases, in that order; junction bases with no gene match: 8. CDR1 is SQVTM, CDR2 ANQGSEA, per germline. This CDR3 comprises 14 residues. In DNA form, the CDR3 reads TGCAGCGTTATGGGGAACAGGGGCAACACTGAAGCTTTCTTT. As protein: CSVMGNRGNTEAFF.

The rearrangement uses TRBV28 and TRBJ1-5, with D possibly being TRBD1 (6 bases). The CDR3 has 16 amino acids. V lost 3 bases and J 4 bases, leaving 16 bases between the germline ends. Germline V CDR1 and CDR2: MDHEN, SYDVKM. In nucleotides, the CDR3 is TGTGCCAGCAGTTTCCAGGGGCGTGGCCTTAATCAGCCCCAGCATTTT. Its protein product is CASSFQGRGLNQPQHF.

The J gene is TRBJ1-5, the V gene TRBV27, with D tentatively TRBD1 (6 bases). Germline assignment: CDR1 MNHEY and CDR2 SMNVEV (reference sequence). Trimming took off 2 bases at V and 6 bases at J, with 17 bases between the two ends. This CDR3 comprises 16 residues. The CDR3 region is CASSLRAGARGQPQHF. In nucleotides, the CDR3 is TGTGCCAGCAGTTTAAGGGCAGGGGCTCGAGGTCAGCCCCAGCATTTT.

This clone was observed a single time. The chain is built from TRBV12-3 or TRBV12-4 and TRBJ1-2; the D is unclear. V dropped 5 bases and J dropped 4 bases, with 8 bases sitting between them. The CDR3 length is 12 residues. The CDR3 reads CASSTSIYGYTF. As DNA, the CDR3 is TGTGCCAGCAGTACCAGTATCTATGGCTACACCTTC.

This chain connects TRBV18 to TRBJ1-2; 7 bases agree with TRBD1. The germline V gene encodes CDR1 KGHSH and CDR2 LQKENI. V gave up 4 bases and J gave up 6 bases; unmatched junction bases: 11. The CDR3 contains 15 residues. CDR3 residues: CASSQGASSFDGYTF. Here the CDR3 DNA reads TGTGCCAGCTCACAGGGGGCAAGTTCCTTCGATGGCTACACCTTC.

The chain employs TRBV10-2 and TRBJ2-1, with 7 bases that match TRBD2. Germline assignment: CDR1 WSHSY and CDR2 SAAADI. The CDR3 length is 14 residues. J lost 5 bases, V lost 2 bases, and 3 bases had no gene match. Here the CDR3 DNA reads TGCGCCAGCAGTGAGAGCGGGGCACACAATGAGCAGTTCTTC. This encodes CASSESGAHNEQFF.

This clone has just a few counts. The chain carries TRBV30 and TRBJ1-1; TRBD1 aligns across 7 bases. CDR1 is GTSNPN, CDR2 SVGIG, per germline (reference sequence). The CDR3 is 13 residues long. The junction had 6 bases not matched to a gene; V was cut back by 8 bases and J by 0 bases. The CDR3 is CAGKTGMNTEAFF. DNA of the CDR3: TGTGCCGGTAAGACAGGGATGAACACTGAAGCTTTCTTT.

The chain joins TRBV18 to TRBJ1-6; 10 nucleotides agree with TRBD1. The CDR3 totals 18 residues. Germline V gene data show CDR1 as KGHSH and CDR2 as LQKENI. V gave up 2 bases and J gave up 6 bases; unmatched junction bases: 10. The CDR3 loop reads CASSPRGQGISRNSPLHF. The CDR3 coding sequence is TGTGCCAGCTCACCAAGGGGACAGGGGATCTCACGTAATTCACCCCTCCACTTT. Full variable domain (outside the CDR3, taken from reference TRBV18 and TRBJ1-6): NAGVMQNPRHLVRRRGQEARLRCSPMKGHSHVYWYRQLPEEGLKFMVYLQKENIIDESGMPKERFSAEFPKEGPSILRIQQVVRGDSAAYFCASSPRGQGISRNSPLHFGNGTRLTVT.